This TCR beta chain comes out of a study of T cell responses to AZD1222 COVID-19 vaccine. Notes on the study in general: The donors showed a predominance of white British ancestry and of females, with possible underestimation of clonal diversity. Dominant at 160-218 and 743-854, vaccine-associated CD4 TCRs also spanned spike. At baseline, just a handful of AZD1222 recipients tested seropositive.

This clone came up once. The antigen is unknown. The method was immunoSEQ multiplex PCR; TCRdb's version includes in-frame clones alone and lacks a portion of them. The table records under 200,000 clones, over 75% of them present only once. Germline loops: CDR1 LNHDA, CDR2 SQIVND (reference sequence). Trimming left V 2 bases short and J 3 bases short, with 7 bases between. The CDR3 is made up of 13 amino acids. The rearrangement uses TRBV19 and TRBJ1-2; D gene ambiguous. The TCR comes from an adult who received the AZD1222 COVID-19 vaccine. The material sequenced was peripheral blood, taken 28 days after the second AZD1222 dose. CDR3 in amino acids: CASSINNDYGYTF. The CDR3 DNA is TGTGCCAGTAGTATAAACAACGACTATGGCTACACCTTC.